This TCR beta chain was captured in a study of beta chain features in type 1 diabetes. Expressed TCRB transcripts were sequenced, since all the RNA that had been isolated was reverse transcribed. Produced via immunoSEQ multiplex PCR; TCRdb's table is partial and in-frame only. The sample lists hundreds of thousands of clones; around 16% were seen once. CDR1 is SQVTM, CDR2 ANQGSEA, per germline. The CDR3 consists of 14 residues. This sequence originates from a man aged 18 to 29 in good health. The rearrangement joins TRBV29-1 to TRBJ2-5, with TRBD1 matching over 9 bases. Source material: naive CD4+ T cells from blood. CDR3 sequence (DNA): TGCACTTATTCTCCGGGGACAGGGCAAGAGACCCAGTACTTC. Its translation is CTYSPGTGQETQYF.